The 14 T cell receptor beta chains reported below all come from one sample, sequenced in a study of shared clonotypes between healthy human individuals. Clones were read by immunoSEQ multiplex PCR, and TCRdb kept only the in-frame ones, dropping some. The table lists 2 million to 2.5 million clones, about 94% of them singletons, with around 0.13% in the top ten. The sequenced material came from naive CD4+ T cells sorted from blood. The subset denotes: CD45RA+ positively selected. The receptors were gathered from a man aged 18-30 years in good health.

The table lists this clone with a count of one. This chain links TRBV7-9 with TRBJ2-3, with a possible D match to TRBD2 (5 bases). Germline lookup yields CDR1 SEHNR and CDR2 FQNEAQ (reference sequence). V was clipped by 7 bases and J by 4 bases, with 18 bases between them. The CDR3 runs 15 residues. Here the CDR3 reads CASTRGFGIADTQYF. CDR3 nucleotide sequence: TGTGCCAGCACTCGAGGGTTTGGTATAGCAGATACGCAGTATTTT.

Worth noting for this clone: Other DNA sequences in this specimen translate into the identical CDR3. As DNA, the CDR3 is TGTGCCAGCAGCTTAGGTGGAGGGGGCTACACCTTC. Protein sequence: CASSLGGGGYTF. The chain has TRBV7-9 and TRBJ1-2; unclear D gene. The CDR3 covers 12 residues. Trimming left V 1 base short and J 8 bases short, with 8 bases between. Germline lookup yields CDR1 SEHNR and CDR2 FQNEAQ (reference sequence).

The chain recombines TRBV5-6 with TRBJ2-1, with D possibly TRBD1 on 5 matching bases. Per germline, CDR1 SGHDT and CDR2 YYEEEE. The CDR3 covers 15 residues. Deletions cut 4 bases from V and 0 bases from J, with 11 bases between. CDR3 protein: CASSPQVFSYNEQFF. CDR3 DNA: TGTGCCAGCAGCCCACAGGTTTTCTCCTACAATGAGCAGTTCTTC.

The CDR3 DNA sequence: TGTGCCAGCAGTATGACAGGAACCTACGAGCAGTACTTC. This codes for CASSMTGTYEQYF. The J gene is TRBJ2-7, the V gene TRBV6-1; D possibly corresponds to TRBD1 (6 bases). CDR3 size: 13 residues. The V gene's germline CDR1 is MNHNS and CDR2 SASEGT. Trimming took 5 bases from V and 2 from J, leaving 10 bases between them.

The V call is TRBV6-5, the J call TRBJ1-2; no definite D call. The V gene lost 2 bases and the J gene lost 6 bases, with 10 bases spanning the gap. Germline V gene data show CDR1 as MNHEY and CDR2 as SVGAGI. The CDR3 is made up of 13 amino acids. CDR3 coding DNA: TGTGCCAGCAGTTACGGGCAACCAAATGGCTACACCTTC. Amino acids: CASSYGQPNGYTF.

This chain uses TRBV18 with TRBJ1-5, with TRBD1 as a possible D gene (5 bases). The V and J ends lost 3 bases and 3 bases respectively, with 9 bases between them. Germline values: CDR1 KGHSH, CDR2 LQKENI. There are 14 residues in the CDR3. CDR3 protein: CASSPTDPNQPQHF. The CDR3 coding sequence is TGTGCCAGCTCACCGACAGACCCCAATCAGCCCCAGCATTTT.

The gene calls are TRBV15 and TRBJ2-5, with TRBD2 matching over 8 bases. This CDR3 region has 18 residues. The junction had 10 bases not matched to a gene; V was cut back by 0 bases and J by 1 base. Germline V gene sequence: CDR1 LNHNV, CDR2 YYDKDF (reference sequence). This CDR3 is CATSRDREASGFQETQYF. Here the CDR3 DNA reads TGTGCCACCAGCAGAGATCGGGAGGCTAGCGGGTTCCAAGAGACCCAGTACTTC.

The chain uses TRBV5-5 and TRBJ2-3; TRBD1 is a possible D gene (5 bases). Germline CDR1 is SGHKS and CDR2 is YYEKEE (reference sequence). The CDR3 covers 16 residues. V was cut by 2 bases and J by 4 bases, with 17 bases left in between. The CDR3 DNA is TGTGCCAGCAGCTTTTACAGGTTGGATTTCTCAGATACGCAGTATTTT. It encodes CASSFYRLDFSDTQYF.

V gene TRBV2 combines with J gene TRBJ2-1; TRBD2 matches 9 bases. CDR3 length: 15 amino acids. Trimming at V came to 4 bases and at J to 5 bases, leaving 6 bases not matched to a gene. Germline assignment: CDR1 SNHLY and CDR2 FYNNEI. This chain's CDR3 is CASSAQGLADNEQFF. In DNA form, the CDR3 reads TGTGCCAGCAGTGCCCAGGGACTAGCAGACAATGAGCAGTTCTTC.

The chain uses TRBV5-1 and TRBJ1-3; 7 bases match TRBD1. The trim removed 1 base at V and 4 bases at J, leaving 5 bases unmatched. CDR1 and CDR2 (germline): SGHRS, YFSETQ. This CDR3 has 15 amino acids. CDR3 region: CASSLNRGGGNTIYF. The DNA of the CDR3 is TGCGCCAGCAGCTTGAACAGGGGCGGCGGAAACACCATATATTTT.

Comment on this clone: At the DNA level, this CDR3 is encoded by other sequences in the same sample as well. This chain uses TRBV18 with TRBJ2-5; no clear D. V was pared by 6 bases and J by 2 bases, with 7 bases between. Per germline, CDR1 KGHSH and CDR2 LQKENI. CDR3 length equals 12 residues. CDR3 coding DNA: TGTGCCAGCTCCCGATATCAAGAGACCCAGTACTTC. This encodes CASSRYQETQYF.

V is TRBV6-6 and J is TRBJ1-1; TRBD1 agrees at 7 bases. CDR1 MNHNY and CDR2 SVGAGI come from the germline V gene (reference sequence). CDR3 length: 11 residues. Trimming cost V 10 bases and J 5 bases; bases outside gene matches: 4. In DNA, the CDR3 is TGTGCCACCAGGGGACAGACTGAAGCTTTCTTT. Its translation is CATRGQTEAFF.

This chain links TRBV5-1 with TRBJ1-1; D call uncertain. Looked up from germline, CDR1 is SGHRS and CDR2 is YFSETQ. The CDR3 has 12 residues. Trimming shortened V by 4 bases and J by 1 base, and 5 bases separated the two germline ends. The CDR3 reads CASSGTNTEAFF. The CDR3 DNA is TGCGCCAGCAGCGGAACGAACACTGAAGCTTTCTTT.

V usage is TRBV5-1 and J usage is TRBJ2-7; unclear D gene. The CDR3 runs to 12 residues. The germline V gene has CDR1 SGHRS and CDR2 YFSETQ. Trimming stripped 3 bases from V and 5 bases from J, with 9 bases between. The CDR3 sequence is CASSYVDDEQYF. In nucleotides, the CDR3 is TGCGCCAGCAGCTACGTGGACGACGAGCAGTACTTC.